This record covers a single TCR beta chain. V was pared by 6 bases and J by 1 base, with 9 bases of the junction left unmatched. The CDR3 sequence is 15 residues long. The germline CDR1 and CDR2 sequences are SNHLY and FYNNEI. This sample was included in a study of CD8 T cells in ankylosing spondylitis. TCRdb ran MiXCR on the 5' RACE reads and lists one entry per CDR3 protein. The repertoire holds some 140,000 distinct CDR3 sequences, with roughly 8.3% as singletons. Sample: synovial fluid, either unsorted or a sorted T cell fraction (not recorded which). The source is a male donor with ankylosing spondylitis. V gene TRBV2 combines with J gene TRBJ2-7; 7 bases are a match to TRBD1. CDR3: CASSPQGVFSYEQYF. In DNA form, the CDR3 reads TGTGCCAGCAGCCCCCAGGGGGTTTTTTCCTACGAGCAGTACTTC.